This T cell receptor (beta chain) was observed in a study of blood T cell repertoires in COVID-19. Looking at the study overall: In Cohort 3, a recovered donor had either two negative PCRs, clearance, or symptom resolution. The United States, Italy and Spain supplied acute and convalescent COVID-19 samples.

This CDR3 is 15 amino acids long. J gave up 3 bases and V 0 bases, and 2 bases lay outside the gene matches. Germline-derived CDR1 and CDR2 are SGDLS and YYNGEE. In the original workflow: Amplification from reference gene primers served as the basis for estimated nucleated cell counts. Only in-frame clones appear in the TCRdb table, and some are missing; sequencing was by immunoSEQ multiplex PCR. Clonal size and the V and J genes are those of that table, whereas D and trimming came from the DNA. The sample holds hundreds of thousands of clones, approximately 89% seen once. This clonotype was sampled from a man aged 35 to 55 in a cohort exposed to, infected with or recovered from COVID-19 (not recorded which). The material sequenced was PBMCs or T cells enriched from blood (not recorded which). The chain has TRBV9 and TRBJ2-1; 8 bases align to TRBD1. CDR3 DNA sequence: TGTGCCAGCAGCGTAGGACAGGGGATCTACAATGAGCAGTTCTTC. As protein: CASSVGQGIYNEQFF.